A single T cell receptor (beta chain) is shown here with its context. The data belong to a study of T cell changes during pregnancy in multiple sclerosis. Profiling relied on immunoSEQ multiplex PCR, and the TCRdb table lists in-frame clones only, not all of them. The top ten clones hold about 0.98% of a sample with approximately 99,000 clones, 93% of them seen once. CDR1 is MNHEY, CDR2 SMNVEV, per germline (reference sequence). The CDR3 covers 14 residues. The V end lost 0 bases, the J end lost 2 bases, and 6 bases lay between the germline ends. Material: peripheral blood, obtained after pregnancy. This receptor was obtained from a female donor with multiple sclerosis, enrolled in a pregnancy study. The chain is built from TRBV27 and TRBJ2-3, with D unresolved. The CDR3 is CASSLSRITDTQYF. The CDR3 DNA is TGTGCCAGCAGTTTATCGAGAATCACAGATACGCAGTATTTT.